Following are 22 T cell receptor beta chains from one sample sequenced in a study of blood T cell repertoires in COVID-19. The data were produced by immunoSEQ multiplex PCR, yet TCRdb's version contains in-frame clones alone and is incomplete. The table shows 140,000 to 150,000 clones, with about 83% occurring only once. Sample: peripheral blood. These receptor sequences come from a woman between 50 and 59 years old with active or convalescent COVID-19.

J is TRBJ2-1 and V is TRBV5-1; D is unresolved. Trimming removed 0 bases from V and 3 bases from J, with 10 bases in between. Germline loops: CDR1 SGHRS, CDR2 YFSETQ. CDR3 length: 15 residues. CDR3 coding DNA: TGCGCCAGCAGCTTGGCGGCTAGTTACTACAATGAGCAGTTCTTC. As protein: CASSLAASYYNEQFF.

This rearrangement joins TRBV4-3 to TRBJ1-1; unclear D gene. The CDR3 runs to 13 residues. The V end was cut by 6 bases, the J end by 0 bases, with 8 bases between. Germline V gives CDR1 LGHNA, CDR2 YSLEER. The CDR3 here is CASRATLNTEAFF. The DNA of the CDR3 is TGCGCCAGCAGGGCAACATTGAACACTGAAGCTTTCTTT.

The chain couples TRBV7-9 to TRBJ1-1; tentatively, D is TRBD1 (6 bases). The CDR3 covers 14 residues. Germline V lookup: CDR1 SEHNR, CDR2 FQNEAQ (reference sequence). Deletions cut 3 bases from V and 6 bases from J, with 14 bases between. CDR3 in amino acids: CASSFNRDGAEAFF. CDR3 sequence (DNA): TGTGCCAGCAGCTTTAACAGGGATGGGGCTGAAGCTTTCTTT. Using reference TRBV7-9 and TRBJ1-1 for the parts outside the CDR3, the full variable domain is DTGVSQNPRHKITKRGQNVTFRCDPISEHNRLYWYRQTLGQGPEFLTYFQNEAQLEKSRLLSDRFSAERPKGSFSTLEIQRTEQGDSAMYLCASSFNRDGAEAFFGQGTRLTVV.

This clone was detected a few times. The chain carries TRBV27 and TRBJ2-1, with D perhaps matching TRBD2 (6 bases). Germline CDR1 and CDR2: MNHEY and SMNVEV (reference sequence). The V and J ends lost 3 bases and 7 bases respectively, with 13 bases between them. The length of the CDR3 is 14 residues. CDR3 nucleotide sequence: TGTGCCAGCAGTTTTGTTCGGGAGATTAATGAGCAGTTCTTC. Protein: CASSFVREINEQFF.

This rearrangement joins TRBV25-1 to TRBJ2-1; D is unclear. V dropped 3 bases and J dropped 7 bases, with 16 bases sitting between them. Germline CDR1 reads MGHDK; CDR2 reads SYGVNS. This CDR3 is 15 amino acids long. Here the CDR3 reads CASSEAPHPWNEQFF. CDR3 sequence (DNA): TGTGCCAGCAGTGAGGCCCCTCACCCATGGAATGAGCAGTTCTTC.

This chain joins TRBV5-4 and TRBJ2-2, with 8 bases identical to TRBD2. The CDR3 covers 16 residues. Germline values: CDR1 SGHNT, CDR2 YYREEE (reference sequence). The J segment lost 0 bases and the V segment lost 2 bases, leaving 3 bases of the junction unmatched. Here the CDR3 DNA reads TGTGCCAGCAGCTTCGCGGGAGGACCGAACACCGGGGAGCTGTTTTTT. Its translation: CASSFAGGPNTGELFF.

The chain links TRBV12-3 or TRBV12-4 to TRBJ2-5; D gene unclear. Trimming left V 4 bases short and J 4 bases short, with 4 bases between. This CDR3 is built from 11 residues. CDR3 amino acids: CASSYRETQYF. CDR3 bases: TGTGCCAGCAGTTATCGAGAGACCCAGTACTTC.

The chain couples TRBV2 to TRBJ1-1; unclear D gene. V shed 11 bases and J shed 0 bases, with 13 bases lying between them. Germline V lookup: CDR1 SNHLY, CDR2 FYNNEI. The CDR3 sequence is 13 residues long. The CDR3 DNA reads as TGTGCCGGCAAGCCCTCCCTGAACACTGAAGCTTTCTTT. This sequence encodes CAGKPSLNTEAFF.

The CDR3, as DNA: TGTGCCAGCAGTCCACCAGGGGCCCAGGACATTCAGTACTTC. Translating it yields CASSPPGAQDIQYF. The chain uses TRBV5-4 and TRBJ2-4, with TRBD1 as a possible D gene (6 bases). Per the germline V gene, CDR1 is SGHNT and CDR2 is YYREEE (reference sequence). The CDR3 spans 14 residues. V lost 5 bases and J lost 8, with 17 bases in between.

The CDR3 sequence: CASSLGGSATGGDTQYF. CDR3 bases: TGTGCCAGCAGCTTAGGGGGGAGCGCTACCGGCGGAGATACGCAGTATTTT. The V call is TRBV13, the J call TRBJ2-3; maybe TRBD2 (5 bases). This CDR3 region has 17 residues. CDR1 and CDR2 (germline): PRHDT, FYEKMQ (reference sequence). Trimming removed 0 bases at V and 5 bases at J, with 18 bases between.

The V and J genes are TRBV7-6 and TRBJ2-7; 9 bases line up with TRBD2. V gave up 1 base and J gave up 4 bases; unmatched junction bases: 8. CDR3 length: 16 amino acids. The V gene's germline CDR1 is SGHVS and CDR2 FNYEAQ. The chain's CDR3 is CASSLGASGEPYEQYF. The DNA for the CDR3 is TGTGCCAGCAGCTTAGGGGCTAGCGGGGAACCGTACGAGCAGTACTTC.

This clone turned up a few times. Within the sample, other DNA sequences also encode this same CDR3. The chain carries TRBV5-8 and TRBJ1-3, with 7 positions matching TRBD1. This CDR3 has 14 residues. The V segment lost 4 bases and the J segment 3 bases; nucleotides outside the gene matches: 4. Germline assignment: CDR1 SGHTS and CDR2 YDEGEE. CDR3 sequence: CASSRDRVGNTIYF. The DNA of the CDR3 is TGTGCCAGCAGCCGTGACAGGGTTGGAAACACCATATATTTT.

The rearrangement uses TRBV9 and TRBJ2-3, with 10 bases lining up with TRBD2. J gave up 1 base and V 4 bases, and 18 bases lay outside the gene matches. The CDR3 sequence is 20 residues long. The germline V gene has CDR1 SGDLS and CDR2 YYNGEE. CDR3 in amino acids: CASSLRLAGDRGLGTDTQYF. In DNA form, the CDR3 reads TGTGCCAGCAGCTTAAGACTAGCGGGCGACCGTGGGTTGGGCACAGATACGCAGTATTTT. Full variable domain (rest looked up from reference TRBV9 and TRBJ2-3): DSGVTQTPKHLITATGQRVTLRCSPRSGDLSVYWYQQSLDQGLQFLIQYYNGEERAKGNILERFSAQQFPDLHSELNLSSLELGDSALYFCASSLRLAGDRGLGTDTQYFGPGTRLTVL.

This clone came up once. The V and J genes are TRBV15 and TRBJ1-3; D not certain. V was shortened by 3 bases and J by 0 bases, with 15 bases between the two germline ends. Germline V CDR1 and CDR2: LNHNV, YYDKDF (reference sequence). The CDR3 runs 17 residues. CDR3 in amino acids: CATSSEQKWSSGNTIYF. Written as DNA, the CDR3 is TGTGCCACCAGCAGCGAGCAAAAGTGGTCCTCTGGAAACACCATATATTTT. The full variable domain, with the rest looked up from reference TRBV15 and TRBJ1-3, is DAMVIQNPRYQVTQFGKPVTLSCSQTLNHNVMYWYQQKSSQAPKLLFHYYDKDFNNEADTPDNFQSRRPNTSFCFLDIRSPGLGDTAMYLCATSSEQKWSSGNTIYFGEGSWLTVV.

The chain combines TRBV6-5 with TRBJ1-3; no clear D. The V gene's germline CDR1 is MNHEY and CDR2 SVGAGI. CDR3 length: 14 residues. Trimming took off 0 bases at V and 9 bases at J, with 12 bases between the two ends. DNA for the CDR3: TGTGCCAGCAGTTACTCGAGGGTGACGGGCACCATATATTTT. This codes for CASSYSRVTGTIYF.

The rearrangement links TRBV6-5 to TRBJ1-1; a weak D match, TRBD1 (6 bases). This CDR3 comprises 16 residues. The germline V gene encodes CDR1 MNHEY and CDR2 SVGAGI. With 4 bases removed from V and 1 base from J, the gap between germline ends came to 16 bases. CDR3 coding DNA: TGTGCCAGCAGTTCCATTCCGGGACATCAGAACACTGAAGCTTTCTTT. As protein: CASSSIPGHQNTEAFF.

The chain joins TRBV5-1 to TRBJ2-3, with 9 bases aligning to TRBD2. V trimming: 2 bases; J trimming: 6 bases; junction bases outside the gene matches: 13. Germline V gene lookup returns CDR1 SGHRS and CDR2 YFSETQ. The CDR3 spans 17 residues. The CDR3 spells CASSFGLRLAVADTQYF. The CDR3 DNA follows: TGCGCCAGCAGCTTCGGCTTAAGACTAGCGGTCGCGGATACGCAGTATTTT.

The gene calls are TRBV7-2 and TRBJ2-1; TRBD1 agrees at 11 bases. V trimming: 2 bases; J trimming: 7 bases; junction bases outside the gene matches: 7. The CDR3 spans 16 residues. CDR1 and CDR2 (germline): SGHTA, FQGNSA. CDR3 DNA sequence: TGTGCCAGCAGCTTACCGGGACAGGGGGTAATGAATGAGCAGTTCTTC. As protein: CASSLPGQGVMNEQFF.

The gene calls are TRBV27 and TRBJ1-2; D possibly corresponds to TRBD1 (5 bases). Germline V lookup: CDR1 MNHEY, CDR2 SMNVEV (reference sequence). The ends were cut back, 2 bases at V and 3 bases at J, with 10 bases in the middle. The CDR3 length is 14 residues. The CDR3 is CASSLRQNYYGYTF. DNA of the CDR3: TGTGCCAGCAGTTTACGACAGAATTACTATGGCTACACCTTC.

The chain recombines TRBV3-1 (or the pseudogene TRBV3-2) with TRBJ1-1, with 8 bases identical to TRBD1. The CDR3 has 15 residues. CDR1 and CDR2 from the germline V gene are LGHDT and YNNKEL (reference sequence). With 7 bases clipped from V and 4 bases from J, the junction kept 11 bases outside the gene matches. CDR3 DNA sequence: TGTGCCAGCAACACACGGACAGGGCTGGGCACTGAAGCTTTCTTT. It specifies CASNTRTGLGTEAFF.

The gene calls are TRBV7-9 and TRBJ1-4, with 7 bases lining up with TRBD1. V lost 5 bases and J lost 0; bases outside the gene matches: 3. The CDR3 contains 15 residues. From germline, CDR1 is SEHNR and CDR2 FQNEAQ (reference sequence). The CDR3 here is CASSRDRSTNEKLFF. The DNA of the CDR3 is TGTGCCAGCAGCCGGGACAGATCAACTAATGAAAAACTGTTTTTT.

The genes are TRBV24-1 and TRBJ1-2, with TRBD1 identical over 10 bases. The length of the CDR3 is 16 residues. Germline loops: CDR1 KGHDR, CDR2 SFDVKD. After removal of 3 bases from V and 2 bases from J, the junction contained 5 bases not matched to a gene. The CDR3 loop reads CATSDPRQGANYGYTF. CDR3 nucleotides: TGTGCCACCAGTGATCCGAGACAGGGGGCGAACTATGGCTACACCTTC.